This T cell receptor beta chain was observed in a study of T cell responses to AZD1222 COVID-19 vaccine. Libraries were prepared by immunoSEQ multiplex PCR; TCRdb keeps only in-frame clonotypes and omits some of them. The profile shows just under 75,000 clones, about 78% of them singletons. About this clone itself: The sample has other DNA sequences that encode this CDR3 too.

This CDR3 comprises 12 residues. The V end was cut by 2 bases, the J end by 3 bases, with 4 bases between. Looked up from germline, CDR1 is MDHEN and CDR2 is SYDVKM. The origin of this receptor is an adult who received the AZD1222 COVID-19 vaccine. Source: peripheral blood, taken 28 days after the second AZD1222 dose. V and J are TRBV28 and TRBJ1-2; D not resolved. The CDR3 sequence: CASSLRDYGYTF. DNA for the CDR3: TGTGCCAGCAGTTTACGGGACTATGGCTACACCTTC.